This is a list of T cell receptor beta chains from one sample in a study of OX40 agonist ivuxolimab in advanced cancers. The repertoire was sequenced with immunoSEQ multiplex PCR; TCRdb's copy has only in-frame clones and lacks some. Of about 34,000 clones listed, less than 85% are singletons. Source: CD4+ or CD8+ T cells sorted from blood, taken in a trial of the OX40 agonist ivuxolimab. The source is an adult with an advanced solid tumor such as melanoma, head and neck, liver or kidney cancer. Both conserved end residues are part of each CDR3. Size tells how often a clone was seen (once, few, many) or the class of an expanded clone, and some rows leave it out.

size	V	CDR3
NA	TRBV27	CASSLSGDRFNSPLHF
NA	TRBV29-1	CSVPPPFGNDEQFF
few	TRBV30	CAWSTGYEKLFF
NA	TRBV27	CASSLDRLTEAFF
NA	TRBV5-1	CASSLWGASTEAFF
NA	TRBV18	CASSPKTGTNTEAFF
NA	TRBV20-1	CSARAEAQYF
NA	TRBV11-3	CASSLEGLGTGELFF
NA	TRBV20-1	CSAGTGAEAFF
NA	TRBV30	CAWSVQSGGGSDTQYF